The 6 T cell receptor beta chains given below trace back to one sample, sequenced in a study of blood T cells in healthy people across ages. For the second PCR, which ran for roughly 7 to 11 cycles, a sample-barcoded 5' primer and a J-beta primer mix were used. TCRdb itself ran the 5' RACE reads through MiXCR, one entry per CDR3 protein. The table shows a few hundred thousand distinct CDR3 sequences, with 25% to 35% occurring only once. The data were also submitted as part of a second study, on T cells of mothers and their children.

Input material: blood. The source of these receptors is a boy aged 2-9 years in good health.

The chain recombines TRBV5-4 with TRBJ1-2; D is unclear. Per the germline V gene, CDR1 is SGHNT and CDR2 is YYREEE (reference sequence). The CDR3 sequence is 13 residues long. V was cut by 0 bases and J by 5 bases, with 8 bases left in between. CDR3 sequence reads: CASSLDSGYGYTF. As DNA, the CDR3 is TGTGCCAGCAGCTTGGACAGTGGGTATGGCTACACCTTC. The whole variable domain, filled in from reference TRBV5-4 and TRBJ1-2, reads ETGVTQSPTHLIKTRGQQVTLRCSSQSGHNTVSWYQQALGQGPQFIFQYYREEENGRGNFPPRFSGLQFPNYSSELNVNALELDDSALYLCASSLDSGYGYTFGSGTRLTVV.

This rearrangement joins TRBV12-3 or TRBV12-4 to TRBJ2-5, with D possibly matching TRBD1 (6 bases). The CDR3 sequence is 14 residues long. The germline V and J ends were trimmed by 5 bases and 7 bases, with 17 bases remaining between them. The CDR3: CASSRTTGPRTQYF. The CDR3 DNA is TGTGCCAGCAGTCGAACCACAGGGCCAAGGACCCAGTACTTC.

This clonotype was counted only a few times. The J gene is TRBJ2-3, the V gene TRBV9; D may be TRBD1 or TRBD2 (6 bases each). CDR3 length: 15 amino acids. V lost 4 bases to trimming and J lost 2 bases, with 14 bases between them. Per the germline V gene, CDR1 is SGDLS and CDR2 is YYNGEE. For the CDR3, the DNA is TGTGCCAGCAGCTTCGGGGGACAAATCACAGATACGCAGTATTTT. Encoded protein: CASSFGGQITDTQYF.

This chain joins TRBV27 and TRBJ2-5; possible D gene TRBD1, 6 bases. The length of the CDR3 is 14 residues. Per the germline V gene, CDR1 is MNHEY and CDR2 is SMNVEV (reference sequence). The V and J ends lost 3 bases and 5 bases respectively, with 13 bases between them. The CDR3 DNA sequence: TGTGCCAGCAGTTTCGGCTCCCAGGGGGAGACCCAGTACTTC. Amino acid sequence: CASSFGSQGETQYF.

V is TRBV6-4 and J is TRBJ2-2, with 7 bases lining up with TRBD2. The CDR3 has 16 amino acids. The germline gives CDR1 MRHNA, CDR2 SNTAGT. The V and J ends lost 3 bases and 2 bases, in that order; junction bases with no gene match: 6. The CDR3 sequence: CASSDSAGDNTGELFF. In DNA, the CDR3 is TGTGCCAGCAGTGATTCGGCGGGGGACAACACCGGGGAGCTGTTTTTT.

A few counts support this clonotype. The chain combines TRBV9 with TRBJ1-5; 8 bases fit TRBD1. J lost 2 bases, V lost 3 bases, and 4 bases had no gene match. The germline CDR1 and CDR2 sequences are SGDLS and YYNGEE. The CDR3 extends over 15 amino acids. The CDR3 loop reads CASSETGVGNQPQHF. The CDR3 DNA reads as TGTGCCAGCAGCGAGACAGGGGTTGGCAATCAGCCCCAGCATTTT.